Presented here are 16 T cell receptor beta chains from one specimen sequenced in a study of blood T cell repertoires in COVID-19. The assay was immunoSEQ multiplex PCR, and TCRdb's table has in-frame clones only and misses some. The top ten clones hold around 10% of a sample with roughly 280,000 clones, approximately 83% of them seen once. What was sequenced was peripheral blood. The receptor set was obtained from a woman in her seventies with acute or convalescent COVID-19.

V gene TRBV30 combines with J gene TRBJ2-3, with 7 bases that match TRBD2. CDR3 size: 14 residues. Trimming took 4 bases from V and 0 from J; bases not matched to a gene: 4. The germline V gene has CDR1 GTSNPN and CDR2 SVGIG (reference sequence). In DNA form, the CDR3 reads TGTGCCTGGAAACGGGGGGAGAGCACAGATACGCAGTATTTT. Its protein product is CAWKRGESTDTQYF.

CDR3 in DNA: TGTGCCAGCAGCAGGGGAACAAACACTGAAGCTTTCTTT. It translates to CASSRGTNTEAFF. The gene calls are TRBV6-6 and TRBJ1-1; D might be TRBD1 (6 bases). The germline gives CDR1 MNHNY, CDR2 SVGAGI (reference sequence). Trimming shortened V by 6 bases and J by 2 bases, and 10 bases separated the two germline ends. The CDR3 has 13 amino acids.

This sequence joins TRBV5-4 and TRBJ1-1, with D tentatively TRBD1 (6 bases). This CDR3 spans 16 amino acids. Germline CDR1 reads SGHNT; CDR2 reads YYREEE (reference sequence). Between the trimmed V and J ends, which lost 4 bases and 1 base, there was a span of 17 bases. The CDR3 sequence is CASSPPGAAKNTEAFF. The CDR3 DNA reads TGTGCCAGCAGCCCGCCAGGGGCAGCGAAGAACACTGAAGCTTTCTTT.

The chain links TRBV2 to TRBJ1-2, with D perhaps TRBD1 (5 bases). This CDR3 spans 13 amino acids. Deletions cut 7 bases from V and 8 bases from J, with 17 bases between. From germline, CDR1 is SNHLY and CDR2 FYNNEI. In DNA, the CDR3 is TGTGCCAGCACAAGACAGCCACTTGGAGGCTACACCTTC. Protein: CASTRQPLGGYTF.

This chain joins TRBV12-3 or TRBV12-4 and TRBJ1-2; the D gene is possibly TRBD1 (5 bases). The CDR3 has 11 residues. The V gene lost 7 bases and the J gene lost 7 bases, with 10 bases spanning the gap. CDR3 DNA: TGTGCCAGCACCCTCGGGGGTGGCTACACCTTC. Residues: CASTLGGGYTF.

The chain employs TRBV10-2 and TRBJ1-2; TRBD1 is a possible D gene (6 bases). The V and J ends lost 3 bases and 1 base respectively, with 12 bases between them. The germline CDR1 and CDR2 sequences are WSHSY and SAAADI. This CDR3 contains 15 residues. The DNA of the CDR3 is TGCGCCAGCAGTGAAGGAACAGGGCTTAACTATGGCTACACCTTC. This sequence encodes CASSEGTGLNYGYTF.

This rearrangement joins TRBV6-5 to TRBJ2-6, with a weak D call TRBD1 (6 bases). V dropped 7 bases and J dropped 1 base, with 8 bases sitting between them. Germline CDR1 MNHEY, CDR2 SVGAGI. The CDR3 is 14 amino acids. CDR3 in DNA: TGTGCCAGCAACGACAGGTCTGGGGCCAACGTCCTGACTTTC. The encoded protein is CASNDRSGANVLTF.

The CDR3 DNA is TGCAGTGCTAGTTCAACCAGGGGGGATGGAAACACCATATATTTT. This codes for CSASSTRGDGNTIYF. The chain recombines TRBV20-1 with TRBJ1-3, with 7 positions matching TRBD1. Germline V lookup: CDR1 DFQATT, CDR2 SNEGSKA (reference sequence). V was clipped by 3 bases and J by 3 bases; unmatched bases: 8. The CDR3 covers 15 residues.

The V call is TRBV5-5, the J call TRBJ2-7; 11 nucleotides line up with TRBD1. V trimming: 4 bases; J trimming: 6 bases; junction bases outside the gene matches: 3. This CDR3 is built from 13 residues. From germline, CDR1 is SGHKS and CDR2 YYEKEE (reference sequence). The CDR3 DNA reads TGTGCCAGCAGCCGGGACAGGGGGTTCGAGCAGTACTTC. Protein product: CASSRDRGFEQYF.

The gene calls are TRBV3-1 (or the pseudogene TRBV3-2) and TRBJ1-2; the D gene is possibly TRBD1 (5 bases). Per the germline V gene, CDR1 is LGHDT and CDR2 is YNNKEL (reference sequence). The CDR3 consists of 15 residues. V dropped 1 base and J dropped 4 bases, with 13 bases sitting between them. CDR3 nucleotides: TGTGCCAGCAGCCAAGCGGGGCAGGGAGGCTATGGCTACACCTTC. Its protein product is CASSQAGQGGYGYTF.

The chain carries TRBV2 and TRBJ2-5; 9 bases map to TRBD1. Trimming at V came to 6 bases and at J to 3 bases, leaving 2 bases not matched to a gene. Germline V gene data show CDR1 as SNHLY and CDR2 as FYNNEI. This CDR3 is 13 amino acids long. The CDR3 reads CASRRDREETQYF. CDR3 bases: TGTGCCAGCAGAAGGGACAGGGAAGAGACCCAGTACTTC.

This chain joins TRBV15 and TRBJ1-4, with D tentatively TRBD1 (6 bases). Trimming left V 9 bases short and J 8 bases short, with 13 bases between. The CDR3 has 12 amino acids. Germline CDR1 and CDR2: LNHNV and YYDKDF (reference sequence). The CDR3 sequence: CATQGSGEKLFF. CDR3 nucleotide sequence: TGTGCCACGCAGGGGTCGGGGGAAAAACTGTTTTTT.

V and J are TRBV16 and TRBJ2-7, with D maybe TRBD2 (5 bases). CDR3 length: 14 residues. Per germline, CDR1 KGHSY and CDR2 FQNENV. Between the trimmed V and J ends, which lost 1 base and 4 bases, there was a span of 11 bases. CDR3 region: CASSQFERGYEQYF. The DNA for the CDR3 is TGTGCCAGCAGCCAATTCGAAAGAGGGTACGAGCAGTACTTC.

The chain links TRBV7-3 to TRBJ1-2, with TRBD1 matching 7 bases. CDR1 and CDR2 from the germline V gene are SGHTA and FQGTGA. The V gene end was trimmed by 5 bases and the J gene end by 3 bases; junction bases not matched to a gene: 3. This CDR3 is 13 amino acids long. As DNA, the CDR3 is TGTGCCAGCAGCCCCGACAGGGACTATGGCTACACCTTC. It translates to CASSPDRDYGYTF.

The J gene is TRBJ2-7, the V gene TRBV27; 8 bases fit TRBD2. The CDR3 is 19 residues long. CDR1 is MNHEY and CDR2 is SMNVEV in the germline V gene (reference sequence). V trimming: 2 bases; J trimming: 4 bases; junction bases outside the gene matches: 19. The chain's CDR3 is CASSLVYTRRGANPYEQYF. For the CDR3, the DNA is TGTGCCAGCAGTTTAGTTTATACGCGGCGGGGGGCCAACCCATACGAGCAGTACTTC.

This chain connects TRBV19 to TRBJ2-1, with TRBD2 matching 8 bases. Trimming at V came to 11 bases and at J to 6 bases, leaving 18 bases not matched to a gene. CDR1 and CDR2 (germline): LNHDA, SQIVND (reference sequence). CDR3 length: 16 residues. The CDR3 sequence: CAAGVGERGLGNEQFF. The CDR3 nucleotides read TGTGCCGCCGGCGTGGGGGAGCGGGGGTTAGGCAATGAGCAGTTCTTC. Full variable domain (remainder filled in from reference TRBV19 and TRBJ2-1): DGGITQSPKYLFRKEGQNVTLSCEQNLNHDAMYWYRQDPGQGLRLIYYSQIVNDFQKGDIAEGYSVSREKKESFPLTVTSAQKNPTAFYLCAAGVGERGLGNEQFFGPGTRLTVL.